This T cell receptor (beta chain) was captured by sequencing in a study of blood T cell repertoires in COVID-19. Study as a whole: The United States, Italy and Spain were the sources of the acute and convalescent COVID-19 samples. Sample material is recorded as cDNA or gDNA derived from T cells, B-cell-depleted T cells, or PBMCs.

Participants were aged about 18 to 89 years from around 25 US areas. The repertoire was sequenced with immunoSEQ multiplex PCR; TCRdb's copy has only in-frame clones and lacks some. The repertoire holds a few hundred thousand clones, with roughly 87% as singletons. Trimming took 2 bases from V and 5 from J; bases not matched to a gene: 14. There are 19 residues in the CDR3. Germline V gene data show CDR1 as MDHEN and CDR2 as SYDVKM. This chain joins TRBV28 and TRBJ2-3; 12 bases line up with TRBD2. The receptor's source is a woman younger than 45 who had recovered from COVID-19. Source material: PBMCs or T cells enriched from blood (not recorded which). DNA of the CDR3: TGTGCCAGCAGTTTAGTTCCCCGACTAGCGGGAGTGGTTGGAGATACGCAGTATTTT. Translating it yields CASSLVPRLAGVVGDTQYF.